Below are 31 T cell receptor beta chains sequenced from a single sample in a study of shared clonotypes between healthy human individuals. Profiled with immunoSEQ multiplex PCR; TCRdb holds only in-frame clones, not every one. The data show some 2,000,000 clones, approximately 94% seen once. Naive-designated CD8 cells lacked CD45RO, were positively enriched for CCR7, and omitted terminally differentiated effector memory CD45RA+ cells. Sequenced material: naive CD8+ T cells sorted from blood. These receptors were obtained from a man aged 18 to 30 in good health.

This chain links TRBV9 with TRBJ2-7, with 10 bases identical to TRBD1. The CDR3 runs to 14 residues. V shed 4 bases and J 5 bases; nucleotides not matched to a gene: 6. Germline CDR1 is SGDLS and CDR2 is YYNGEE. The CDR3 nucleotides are TGTGCCAGCAGCTTTGACAGGGGGCCCCACGAGCAGTACTTC. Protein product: CASSFDRGPHEQYF. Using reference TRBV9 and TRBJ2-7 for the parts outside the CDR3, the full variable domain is DSGVTQTPKHLITATGQRVTLRCSPRSGDLSVYWYQQSLDQGLQFLIQYYNGEERAKGNILERFSAQQFPDLHSELNLSSLELGDSALYFCASSFDRGPHEQYFGPGTRLTVT.

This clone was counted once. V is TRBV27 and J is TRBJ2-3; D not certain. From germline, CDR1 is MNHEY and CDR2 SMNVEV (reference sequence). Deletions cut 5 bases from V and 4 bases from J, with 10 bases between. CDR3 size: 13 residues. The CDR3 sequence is CASSVLMADTQYF. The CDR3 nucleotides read TGTGCCAGCAGTGTCTTAATGGCAGATACGCAGTATTTT.

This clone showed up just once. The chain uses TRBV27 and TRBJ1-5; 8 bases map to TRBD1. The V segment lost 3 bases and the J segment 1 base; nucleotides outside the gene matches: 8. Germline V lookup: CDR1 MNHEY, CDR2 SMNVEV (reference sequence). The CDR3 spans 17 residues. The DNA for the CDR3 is TGTGCCAGCAGTTTTGGGCAGGGGGCGCGGAGCAATCAGCCCCAGCATTTT. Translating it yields CASSFGQGARSNQPQHF.

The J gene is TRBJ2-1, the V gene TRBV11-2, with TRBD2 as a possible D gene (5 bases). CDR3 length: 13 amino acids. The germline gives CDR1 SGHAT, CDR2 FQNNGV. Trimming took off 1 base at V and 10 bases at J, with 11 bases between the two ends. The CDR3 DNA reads TGTGCCAGCAGCTTAGGTCCGGGATGGGAGCAGTTCTTC. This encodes CASSLGPGWEQFF. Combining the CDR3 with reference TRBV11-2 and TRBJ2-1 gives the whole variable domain EAGVAQSPRYKIIEKRQSVAFWCNPISGHATLYWYQQILGQGPKLLIQFQNNGVVDDSQLPKDRFSAERLKGVDSTLKIQPAKLEDSAVYLCASSLGPGWEQFFGPGTRLTVL.

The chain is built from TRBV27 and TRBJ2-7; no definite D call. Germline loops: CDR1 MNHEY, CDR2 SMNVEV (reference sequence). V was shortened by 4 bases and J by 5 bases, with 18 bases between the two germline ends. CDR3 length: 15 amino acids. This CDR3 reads CASSSNTGPRNEQYF. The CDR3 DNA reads TGTGCCAGCAGTTCAAATACCGGGCCCAGGAACGAGCAGTACTTC.

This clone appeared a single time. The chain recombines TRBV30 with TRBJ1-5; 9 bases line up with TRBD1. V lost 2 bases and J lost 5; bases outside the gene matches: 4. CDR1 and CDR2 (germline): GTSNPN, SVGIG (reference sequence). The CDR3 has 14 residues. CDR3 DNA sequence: TGTGCCTGGAGTCGCGGACAGGGGTATCAGCCCCAGCATTTT. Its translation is CAWSRGQGYQPQHF.

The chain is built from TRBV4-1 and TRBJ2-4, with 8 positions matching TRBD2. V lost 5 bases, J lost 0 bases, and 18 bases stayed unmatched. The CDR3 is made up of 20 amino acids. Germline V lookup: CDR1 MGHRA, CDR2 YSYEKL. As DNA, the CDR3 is TGCGCCAGCAGCACCAGAGCGGGAGAGATGGGGATACGAGCCAAAAACATTCAGTACTTC. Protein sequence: CASSTRAGEMGIRAKNIQYF.

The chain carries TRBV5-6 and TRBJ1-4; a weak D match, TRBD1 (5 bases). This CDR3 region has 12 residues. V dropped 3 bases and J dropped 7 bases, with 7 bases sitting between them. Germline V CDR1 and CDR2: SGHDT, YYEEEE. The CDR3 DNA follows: TGTGCCAGCAGCTACGGGGGTGAAAAACTGTTTTTT. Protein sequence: CASSYGGEKLFF.

The CDR3 DNA follows: TGCGCCAGCAGAAGCACAGGTTACTTCACAGATACGCAGTATTTT. Residues: CASRSTGYFTDTQYF. The J gene is TRBJ2-3, the V gene TRBV5-1; tentatively, D is TRBD1 (5 bases). Deletions cut 5 bases from V and 2 bases from J, with 15 bases between. Germline CDR1 and CDR2: SGHRS and YFSETQ. The CDR3 sequence is 15 residues long. Looking up the rest from reference TRBV5-1 and TRBJ2-3 gives the full variable domain: KAGVTQTPRYLIKTRGQQVTLSCSPISGHRSVSWYQQTPGQGLQFLFEYFSETQRNKGNFPGRFSGRQFSNSRSEMNVSTLELGDSALYLCASRSTGYFTDTQYFGPGTRLTVL.

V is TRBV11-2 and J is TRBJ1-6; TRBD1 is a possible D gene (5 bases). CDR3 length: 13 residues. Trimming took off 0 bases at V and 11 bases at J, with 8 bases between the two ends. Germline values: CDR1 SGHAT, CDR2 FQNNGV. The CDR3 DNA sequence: TGTGCCAGCAGCTTAGAAGGGGAGACACCCCTCCACTTT. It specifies CASSLEGETPLHF.

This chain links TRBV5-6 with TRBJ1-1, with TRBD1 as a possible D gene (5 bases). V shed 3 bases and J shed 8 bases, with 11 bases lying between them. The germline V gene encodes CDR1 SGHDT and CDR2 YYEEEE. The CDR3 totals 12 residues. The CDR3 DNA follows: TGTGCCAGCAGCTCGTCCGGGACCGAAGCTTTCTTT. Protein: CASSSSGTEAFF. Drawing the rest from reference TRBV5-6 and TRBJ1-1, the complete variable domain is DAGVTQSPTHLIKTRGQQVTLRCSPKSGHDTVSWYQQALGQGPQFIFQYYEEEERQRGNFPDRFSGHQFPNYSSELNVNALLLGDSALYLCASSSSGTEAFFGQGTRLTVV.

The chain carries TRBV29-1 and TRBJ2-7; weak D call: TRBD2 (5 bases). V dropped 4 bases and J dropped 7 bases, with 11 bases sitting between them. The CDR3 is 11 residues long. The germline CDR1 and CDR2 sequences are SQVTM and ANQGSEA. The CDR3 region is CSVAQTGEQYF. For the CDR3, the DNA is TGCAGCGTTGCTCAAACGGGGGAGCAGTACTTC.

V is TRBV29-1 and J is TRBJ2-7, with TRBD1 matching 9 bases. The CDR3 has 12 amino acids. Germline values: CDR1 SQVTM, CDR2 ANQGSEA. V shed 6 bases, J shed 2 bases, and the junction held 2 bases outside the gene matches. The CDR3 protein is CSVRDRAYEQYF. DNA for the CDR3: TGCAGCGTCAGGGACAGGGCCTACGAGCAGTACTTC.

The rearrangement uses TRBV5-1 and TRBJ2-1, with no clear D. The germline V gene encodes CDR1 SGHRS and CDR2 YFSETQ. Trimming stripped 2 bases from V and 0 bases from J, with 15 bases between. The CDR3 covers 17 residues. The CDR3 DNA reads TGCGCCAGCAGCTTTGGAACGGTTGGCAGCTCCTACAATGAGCAGTTCTTC. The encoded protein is CASSFGTVGSSYNEQFF.

The CDR3 DNA sequence: TGTGCCAGCAGCTTACGGGACAGCATTTCCACCGGGGAGCTGTTTTTT. This sequence encodes CASSLRDSISTGELFF. The rearrangement uses TRBV7-9 and TRBJ2-2, with 7 bases lining up with TRBD1. Germline V gene sequence: CDR1 SEHNR, CDR2 FQNEAQ (reference sequence). With V trimmed by 2 bases and J by 4 bases, 7 bases remained unmatched. The CDR3 covers 16 residues.

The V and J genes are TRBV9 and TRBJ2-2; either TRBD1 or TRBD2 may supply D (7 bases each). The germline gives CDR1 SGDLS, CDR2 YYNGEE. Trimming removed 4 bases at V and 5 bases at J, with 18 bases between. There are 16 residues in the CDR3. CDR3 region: CASSPTGQGGTGELFF. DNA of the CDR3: TGTGCCAGCAGCCCAACTGGGCAGGGGGGGACCGGGGAGCTGTTTTTT.

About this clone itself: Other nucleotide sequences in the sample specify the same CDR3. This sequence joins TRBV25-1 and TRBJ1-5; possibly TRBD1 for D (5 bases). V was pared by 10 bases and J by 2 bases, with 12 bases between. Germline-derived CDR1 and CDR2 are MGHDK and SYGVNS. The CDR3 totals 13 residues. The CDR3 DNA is TGTGCCACCCAGGGTGAGGGCAATCAGCCCCAGCATTTT. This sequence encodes CATQGEGNQPQHF.

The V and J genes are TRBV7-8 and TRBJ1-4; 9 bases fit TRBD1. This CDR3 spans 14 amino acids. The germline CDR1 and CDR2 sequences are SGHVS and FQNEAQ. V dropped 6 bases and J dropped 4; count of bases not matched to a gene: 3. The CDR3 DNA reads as TGTGCCAGCAGGTCGGACAGGGGTAATGAAAAACTGTTTTTT. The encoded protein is CASRSDRGNEKLFF.

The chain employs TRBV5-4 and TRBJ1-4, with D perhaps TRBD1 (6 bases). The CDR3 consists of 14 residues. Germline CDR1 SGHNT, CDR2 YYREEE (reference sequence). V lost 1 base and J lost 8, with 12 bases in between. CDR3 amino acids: CASSLWGAQEKLFF. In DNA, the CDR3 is TGTGCCAGCAGCTTGTGGGGGGCCCAGGAAAAACTGTTTTTT.

DNA for the CDR3: TGTGCCAGCGCGGGATCGACAGGGCCAGACTATGGCTACACCTTC. It yields the protein CASAGSTGPDYGYTF. The V call is TRBV7-8, the J call TRBJ1-2, with TRBD1 matching over 7 bases. Germline-derived CDR1 and CDR2 are SGHVS and FQNEAQ. The CDR3 totals 15 residues. The ends lost 8 bases at V and 3 bases at J; junction bases unmatched: 12.

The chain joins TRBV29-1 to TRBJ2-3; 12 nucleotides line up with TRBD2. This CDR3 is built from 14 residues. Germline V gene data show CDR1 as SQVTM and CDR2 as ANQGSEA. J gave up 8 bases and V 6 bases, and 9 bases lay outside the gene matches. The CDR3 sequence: CSVAGLAGHGTQYF. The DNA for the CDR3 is TGCAGCGTCGCGGGACTAGCGGGTCATGGTACGCAGTATTTT.

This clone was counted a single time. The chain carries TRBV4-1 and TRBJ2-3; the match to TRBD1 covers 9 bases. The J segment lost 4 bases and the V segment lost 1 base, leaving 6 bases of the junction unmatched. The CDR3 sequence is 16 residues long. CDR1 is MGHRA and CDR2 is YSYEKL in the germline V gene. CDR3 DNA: TGCGCCAGCAGCCAAGCCGGGACAGGGTGGTCAGATACGCAGTATTTT. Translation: CASSQAGTGWSDTQYF.

The CDR3 DNA reads as TGTGCCAGCAGCCCCCAGGGAGGCACAGATACGCAGTATTTT. The encoded protein is CASSPQGGTDTQYF. The chain uses TRBV7-9 and TRBJ2-3; D could derive from TRBD1 or TRBD2 (5 bases each). CDR1 is SEHNR and CDR2 is FQNEAQ in the germline V gene (reference sequence). Deletions cut 5 bases from V and 1 base from J, with 10 bases between. This CDR3 region has 14 residues.

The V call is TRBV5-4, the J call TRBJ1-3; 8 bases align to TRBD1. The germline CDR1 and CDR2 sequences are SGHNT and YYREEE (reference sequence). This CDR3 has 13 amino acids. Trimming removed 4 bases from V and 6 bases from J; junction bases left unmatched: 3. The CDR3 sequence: CASSPGQANTIYF. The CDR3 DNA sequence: TGTGCCAGCAGCCCGGGACAGGCAAACACCATATATTTT.

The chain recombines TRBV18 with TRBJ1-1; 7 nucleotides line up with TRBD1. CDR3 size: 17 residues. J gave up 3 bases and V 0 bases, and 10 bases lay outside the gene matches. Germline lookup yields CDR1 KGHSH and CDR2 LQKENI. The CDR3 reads CASSPPKGAGVDTEAFF. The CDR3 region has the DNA TGTGCCAGCTCACCACCGAAGGGGGCGGGTGTGGACACTGAAGCTTTCTTT.

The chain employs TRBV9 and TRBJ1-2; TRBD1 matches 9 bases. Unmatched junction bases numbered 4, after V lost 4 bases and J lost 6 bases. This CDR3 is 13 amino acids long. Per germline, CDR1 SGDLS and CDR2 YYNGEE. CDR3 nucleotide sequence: TGTGCCAGCAGCTTCCGGGACAGGGATGGCTACACCTTC. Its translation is CASSFRDRDGYTF.

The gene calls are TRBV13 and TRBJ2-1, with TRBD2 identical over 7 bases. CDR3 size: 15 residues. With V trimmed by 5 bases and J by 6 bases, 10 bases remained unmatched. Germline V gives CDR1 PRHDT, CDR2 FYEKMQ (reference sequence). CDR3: CASSHGGGTFNEQFF. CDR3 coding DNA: TGTGCCAGCAGCCACGGCGGGGGAACGTTCAATGAGCAGTTCTTC.

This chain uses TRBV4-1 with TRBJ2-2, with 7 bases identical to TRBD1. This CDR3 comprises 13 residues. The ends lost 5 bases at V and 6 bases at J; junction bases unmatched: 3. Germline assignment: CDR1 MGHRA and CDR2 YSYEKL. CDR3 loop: CASSDRVAGELFF. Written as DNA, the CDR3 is TGCGCCAGCAGCGACAGGGTCGCCGGGGAGCTGTTTTTT.

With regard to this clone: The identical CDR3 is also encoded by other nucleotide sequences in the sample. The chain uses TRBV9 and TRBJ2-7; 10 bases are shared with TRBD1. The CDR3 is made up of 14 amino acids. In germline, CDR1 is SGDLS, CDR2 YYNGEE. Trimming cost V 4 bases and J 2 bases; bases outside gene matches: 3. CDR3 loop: CASSPGQGTYEQYF. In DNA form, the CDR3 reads TGTGCCAGCAGCCCGGGACAGGGGACCTACGAGCAGTACTTC. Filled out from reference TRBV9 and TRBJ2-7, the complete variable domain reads DSGVTQTPKHLITATGQRVTLRCSPRSGDLSVYWYQQSLDQGLQFLIQYYNGEERAKGNILERFSAQQFPDLHSELNLSSLELGDSALYFCASSPGQGTYEQYFGPGTRLTVT.

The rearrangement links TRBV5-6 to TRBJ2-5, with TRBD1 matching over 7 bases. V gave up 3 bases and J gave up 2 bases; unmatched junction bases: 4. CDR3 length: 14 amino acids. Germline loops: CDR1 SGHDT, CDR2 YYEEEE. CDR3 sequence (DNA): TGTGCCAGCAGCTGGGGGACAGCGCAAGAGACCCAGTACTTC. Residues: CASSWGTAQETQYF.

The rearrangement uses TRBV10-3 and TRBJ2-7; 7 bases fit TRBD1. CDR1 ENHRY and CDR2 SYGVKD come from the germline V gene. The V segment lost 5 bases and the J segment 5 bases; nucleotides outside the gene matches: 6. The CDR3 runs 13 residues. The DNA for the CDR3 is TGTGCCATCAGTCCTGATGACAGGGACGAGCAGTACTTC. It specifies CAISPDDRDEQYF.